The clone carrying this TCR beta chain came up a few times. Its antigen remains unidentified. Naivety among CD8 cells was defined by CD45RO negativity and positive CCR7 selection, thereby excluding terminally differentiated effector memory CD45RA+ cells. Method: immunoSEQ multiplex PCR; TCRdb's copy keeps in-frame clones and lacks some. The table has some 2 million clones, roughly 94% seen once. The sample originates from a study of shared clonotypes between healthy human individuals. In the study overall: For every donor, three CD4 naive, three CD4 memory, two CD8 naive and one CD8 memory plates were used. The study, taken as a whole, reports: Donors were few, which limited the genetic and exposure-history diversity represented. Naive subsets, compared against memory subsets, generally had larger estimated richness values.

V lost 3 bases, J lost 7 bases, and 3 bases stayed unmatched. The V gene's germline CDR1 is ENHRY and CDR2 SYGVKD. The CDR3 sequence is 13 residues long. The sequence was collected from a man between 18 and 29 years old in good health. The rearrangement joins TRBV10-3 to TRBJ1-5; TRBD1 matches at 7 bases. The material sequenced was naive CD8+ T cells sorted from blood. The CDR3 loop is CAISDQGDQPQHF. DNA of the CDR3: TGTGCCATCAGTGACCAGGGGGACCAGCCCCAGCATTTT.